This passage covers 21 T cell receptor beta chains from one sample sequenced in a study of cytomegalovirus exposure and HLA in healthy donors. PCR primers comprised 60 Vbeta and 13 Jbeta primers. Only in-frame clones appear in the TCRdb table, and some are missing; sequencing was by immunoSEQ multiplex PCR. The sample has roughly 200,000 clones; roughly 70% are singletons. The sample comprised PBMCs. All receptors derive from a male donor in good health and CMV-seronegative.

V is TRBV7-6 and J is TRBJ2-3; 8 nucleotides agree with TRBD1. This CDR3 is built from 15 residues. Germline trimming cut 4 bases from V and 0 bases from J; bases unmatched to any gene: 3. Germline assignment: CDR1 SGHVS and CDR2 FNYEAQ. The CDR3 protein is CASSWTGTSTDTQYF. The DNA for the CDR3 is TGTGCCAGCAGCTGGACAGGGACTAGCACAGATACGCAGTATTTT.

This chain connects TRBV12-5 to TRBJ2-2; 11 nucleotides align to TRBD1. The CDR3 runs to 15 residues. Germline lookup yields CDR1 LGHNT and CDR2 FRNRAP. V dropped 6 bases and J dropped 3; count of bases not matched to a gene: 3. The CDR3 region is CASGRDRGDTGELFF. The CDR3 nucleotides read TGTGCTAGTGGCCGGGACAGGGGGGACACCGGGGAGCTGTTTTTT.

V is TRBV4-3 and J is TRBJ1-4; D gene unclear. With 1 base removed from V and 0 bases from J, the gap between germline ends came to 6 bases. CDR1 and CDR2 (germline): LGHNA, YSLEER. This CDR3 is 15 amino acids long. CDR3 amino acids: CASSQGYSTNEKLFF. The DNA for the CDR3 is TGCGCCAGCAGCCAAGGTTATTCAACTAATGAAAAACTGTTTTTT.

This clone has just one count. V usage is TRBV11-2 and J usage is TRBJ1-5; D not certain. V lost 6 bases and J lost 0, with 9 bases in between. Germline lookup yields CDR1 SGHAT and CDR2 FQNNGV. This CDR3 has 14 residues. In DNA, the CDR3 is TGTGCCAGCAGTCTGGACTTTAGCAATCAGCCCCAGCATTTT. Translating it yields CASSLDFSNQPQHF.

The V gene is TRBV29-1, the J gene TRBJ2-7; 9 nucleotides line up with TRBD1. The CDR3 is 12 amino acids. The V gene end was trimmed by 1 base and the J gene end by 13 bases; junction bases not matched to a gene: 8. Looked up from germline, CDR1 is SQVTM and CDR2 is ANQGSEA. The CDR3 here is CSVEVVRDRVYF. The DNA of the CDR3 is TGCAGCGTTGAAGTAGTCAGGGACAGGGTCTACTTC.

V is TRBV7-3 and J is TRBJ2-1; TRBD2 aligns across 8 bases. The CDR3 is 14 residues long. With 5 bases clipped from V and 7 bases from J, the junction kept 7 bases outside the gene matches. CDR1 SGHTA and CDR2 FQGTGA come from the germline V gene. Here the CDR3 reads CASSRGTSENEQFF. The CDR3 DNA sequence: TGTGCCAGCAGCCGAGGGACTAGTGAAAATGAGCAGTTCTTC. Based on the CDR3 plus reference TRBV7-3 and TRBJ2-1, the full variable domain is GAGVSQTPSNKVTEKGKYVELRCDPISGHTALYWYRQSLGQGPEFLIYFQGTGAADDSGLPNDRFFAVRPEGSVSTLKIQRTERGDSAVYLCASSRGTSENEQFFGPGTRLTVL.

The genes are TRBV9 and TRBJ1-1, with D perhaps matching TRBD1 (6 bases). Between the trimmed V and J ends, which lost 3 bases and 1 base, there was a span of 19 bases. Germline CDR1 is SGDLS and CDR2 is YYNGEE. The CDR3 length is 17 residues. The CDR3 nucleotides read TGTGCCAGCAGCGATAATAATAGGGGACAAAAGAACACTGAAGCTTTCTTT. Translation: CASSDNNRGQKNTEAFF.

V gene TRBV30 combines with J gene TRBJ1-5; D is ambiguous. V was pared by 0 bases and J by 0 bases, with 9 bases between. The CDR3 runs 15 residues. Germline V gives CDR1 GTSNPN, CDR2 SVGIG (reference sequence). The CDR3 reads CAWSVWGASNQPQHF. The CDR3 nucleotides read TGTGCCTGGAGTGTATGGGGAGCTAGCAATCAGCCCCAGCATTTT.

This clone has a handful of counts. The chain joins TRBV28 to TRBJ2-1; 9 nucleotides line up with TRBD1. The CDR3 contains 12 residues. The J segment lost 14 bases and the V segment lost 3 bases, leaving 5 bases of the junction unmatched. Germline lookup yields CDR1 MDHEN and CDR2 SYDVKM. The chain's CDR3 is CASSLDRGREFF. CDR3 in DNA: TGTGCCAGCAGTTTGGACAGGGGAAGGGAGTTCTTC.

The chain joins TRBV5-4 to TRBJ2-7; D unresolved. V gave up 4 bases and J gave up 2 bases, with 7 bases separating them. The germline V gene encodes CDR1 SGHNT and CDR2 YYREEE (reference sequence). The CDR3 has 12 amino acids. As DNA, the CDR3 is TGTGCCAGCAGCCCAGGCACCTACGAGCAGTACTTC. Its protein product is CASSPGTYEQYF.

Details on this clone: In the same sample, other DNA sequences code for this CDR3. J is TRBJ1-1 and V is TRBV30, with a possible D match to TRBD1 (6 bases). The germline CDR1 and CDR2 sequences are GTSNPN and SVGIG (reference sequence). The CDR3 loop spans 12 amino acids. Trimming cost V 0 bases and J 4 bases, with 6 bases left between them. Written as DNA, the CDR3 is TGTGCCTGGAGTGTGGGGGCCACTGAAGCTTTCTTT. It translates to CAWSVGATEAFF.

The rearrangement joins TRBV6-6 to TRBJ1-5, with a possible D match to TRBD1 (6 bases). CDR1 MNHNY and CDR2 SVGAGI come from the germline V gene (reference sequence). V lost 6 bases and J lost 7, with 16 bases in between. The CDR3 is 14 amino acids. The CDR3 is CASSLGQLGQPQHF. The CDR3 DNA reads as TGTGCCAGCAGCCTCGGACAGCTCGGGCAGCCCCAGCATTTT.

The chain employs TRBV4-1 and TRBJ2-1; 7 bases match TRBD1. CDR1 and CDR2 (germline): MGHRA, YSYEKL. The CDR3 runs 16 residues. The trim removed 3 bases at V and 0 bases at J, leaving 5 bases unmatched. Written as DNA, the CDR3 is TGCGCCAGCAGCCACCCCAGGGGGAGCTCCTACAATGAGCAGTTCTTC. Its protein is CASSHPRGSSYNEQFF.

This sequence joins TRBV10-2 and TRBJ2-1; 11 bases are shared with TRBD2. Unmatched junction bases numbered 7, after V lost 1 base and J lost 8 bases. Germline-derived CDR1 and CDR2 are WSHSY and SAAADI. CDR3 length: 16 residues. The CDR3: CASSELAGGPSYEQFF. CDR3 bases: TGCGCCAGCAGTGAGTTAGCGGGAGGGCCTTCATATGAGCAGTTCTTC.

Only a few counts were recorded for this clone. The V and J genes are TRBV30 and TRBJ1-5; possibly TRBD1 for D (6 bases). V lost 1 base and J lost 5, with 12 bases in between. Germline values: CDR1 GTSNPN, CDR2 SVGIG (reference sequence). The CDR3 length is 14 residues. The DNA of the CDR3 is TGTGCCTGGAGTGCAGGGGCCCCCGATCAGCCCCAGCATTTT. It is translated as CAWSAGAPDQPQHF. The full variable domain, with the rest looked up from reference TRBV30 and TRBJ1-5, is SQTIHQWPATLVQPVGSPLSLECTVEGTSNPNLYWYRQAAGRGLQLLFYSVGIGQISSEVPQNLSASRPQDRQFILSSKKLLLSDSGFYLCAWSAGAPDQPQHFGDGTRLSIL.

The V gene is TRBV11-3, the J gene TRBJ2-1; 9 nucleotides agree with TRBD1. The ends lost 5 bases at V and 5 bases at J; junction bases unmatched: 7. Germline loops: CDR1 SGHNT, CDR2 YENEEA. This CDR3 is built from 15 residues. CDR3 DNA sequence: TGTGCCAGCAGCGGCCGGGACAGGGAGAACAATGAGCAGTTCTTC. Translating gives CASSGRDRENNEQFF.

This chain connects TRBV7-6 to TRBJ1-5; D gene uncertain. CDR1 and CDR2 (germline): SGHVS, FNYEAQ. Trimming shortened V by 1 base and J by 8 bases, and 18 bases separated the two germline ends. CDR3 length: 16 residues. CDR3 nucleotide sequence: TGTGCCAGCAGCTTAGGTTCGGGAGTTGGGCGGGAGCCCCAGCATTTT. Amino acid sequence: CASSLGSGVGREPQHF. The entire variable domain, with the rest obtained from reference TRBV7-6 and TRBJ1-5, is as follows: GAGVSQSPRYKVTKRGQDVALRCDPISGHVSLYWYRQALGQGPEFLTYFNYEAQQDKSGLPNDRFSAERPEGSISTLTIQRTEQRDSAMYRCASSLGSGVGREPQHFGDGTRLSIL.

The CDR3 spells CASSQDSLDRGLAKNIQYF. The CDR3 DNA reads TGTGCCAGCAGCCAAGATTCCCTGGACAGGGGACTAGCCAAAAACATTCAGTACTTC. The chain couples TRBV4-2 to TRBJ2-4; TRBD1 agrees at 9 bases. Trimming removed 0 bases from V and 0 bases from J; junction bases left unmatched: 9. The CDR3 sequence is 19 residues long. Germline V gives CDR1 LGHNA, CDR2 YNFKEQ.

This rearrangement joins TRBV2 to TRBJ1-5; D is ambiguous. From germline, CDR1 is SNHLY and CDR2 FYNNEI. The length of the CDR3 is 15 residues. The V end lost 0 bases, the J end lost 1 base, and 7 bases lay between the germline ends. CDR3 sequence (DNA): TGTGCCAGCAGTGAAGCGACAACCAGCAATCAGCCCCAGCATTTT. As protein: CASSEATTSNQPQHF.

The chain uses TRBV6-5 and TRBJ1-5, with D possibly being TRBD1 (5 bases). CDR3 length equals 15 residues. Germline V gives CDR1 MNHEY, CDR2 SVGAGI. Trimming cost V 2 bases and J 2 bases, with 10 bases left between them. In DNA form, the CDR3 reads TGTGCCAGCAGTTACCGGGTAGGGGGCAATCAGCCCCAGCATTTT. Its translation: CASSYRVGGNQPQHF.

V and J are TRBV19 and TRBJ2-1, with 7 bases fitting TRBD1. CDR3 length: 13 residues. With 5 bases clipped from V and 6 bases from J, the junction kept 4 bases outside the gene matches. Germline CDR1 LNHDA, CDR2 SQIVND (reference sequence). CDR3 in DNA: TGTGCCAGTAGTTTCGACAGGGTCAATGAGCAGTTCTTC. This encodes CASSFDRVNEQFF.